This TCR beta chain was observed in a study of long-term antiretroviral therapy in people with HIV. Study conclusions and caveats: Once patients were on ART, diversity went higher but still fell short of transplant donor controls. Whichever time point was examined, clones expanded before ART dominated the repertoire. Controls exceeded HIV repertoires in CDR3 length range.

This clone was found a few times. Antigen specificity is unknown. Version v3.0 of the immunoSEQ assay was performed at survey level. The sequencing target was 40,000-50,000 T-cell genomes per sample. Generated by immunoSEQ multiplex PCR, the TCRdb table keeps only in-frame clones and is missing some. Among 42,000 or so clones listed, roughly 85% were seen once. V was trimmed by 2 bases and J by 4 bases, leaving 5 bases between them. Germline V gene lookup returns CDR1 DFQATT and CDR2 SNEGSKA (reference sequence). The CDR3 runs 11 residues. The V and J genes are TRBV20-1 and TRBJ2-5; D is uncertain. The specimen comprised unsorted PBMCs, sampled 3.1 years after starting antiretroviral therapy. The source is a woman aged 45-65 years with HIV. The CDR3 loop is CSARRSETQYF. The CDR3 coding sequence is TGCAGTGCTAGACGGTCAGAGACCCAGTACTTC.